This T cell receptor (beta chain) is drawn from a study of T-cell memory formation after mild COVID-19. This clonotype has only a few counts. TCRdb reanalysed the 5' RACE reads using MiXCR and keeps one entry per CDR3 protein. This table has 580,000 or so distinct CDR3 sequences, roughly 17% appearing once. Germline V gives CDR1 SGHRS, CDR2 YFSETQ. The V gene end was trimmed by 4 bases and the J gene end by 0 bases; junction bases not matched to a gene: 4. The CDR3 is 15 amino acids. The sequenced sample was PBMCs or a T cell subset sorted from them (not recorded which). The receptor was derived from an adult woman who had mild COVID-19 (a few samples of this study predate the infection). Cell type and time point are not known. V gene TRBV5-1 combines with J gene TRBJ2-1; 7 nucleotides agree with TRBD2. The CDR3 nucleotides are TGCGCCAGCAGCGGCGGGAGATCCTCCTACAATGAGCAGTTCTTC. Translating gives CASSGGRSSYNEQFF.